The 23 T cell receptor beta chains presented below share a single source sample, sequenced in a study of T cells after yellow fever vaccination. From the 5' RACE reads, TCRdb called clonotypes with MiXCR, one entry per CDR3 protein. Of 500,000 to 650,000 distinct CDR3 sequences listed, around 12% are singletons. The sequencing here drew on PBMCs, taken on the day of the yellow fever booster vaccination. Receptors were obtained from a man aged 25 to 40 who received the YFV17D yellow fever vaccine.

The J gene is TRBJ2-3, the V gene TRBV5-1; D is perhaps TRBD2 (5 bases). V lost 0 bases and J 2 bases, leaving 19 bases between the germline ends. Germline assignment: CDR1 SGHRS and CDR2 YFSETQ. This CDR3 has 18 amino acids. The CDR3 sequence is CASSLGAGSPPTTDTQYF. Here the CDR3 DNA reads TGCGCCAGCAGCTTGGGGGCTGGGAGTCCCCCGACCACAGATACGCAGTATTTT.

The V call is TRBV7-2, the J call TRBJ2-5; D unclear. This CDR3 has 13 residues. Per germline, CDR1 SGHTA and CDR2 FQGNSA. The ends were cut back, 8 bases at V and 1 base at J, with 11 bases in the middle. The CDR3 is CASLLQPQETQYF. CDR3 DNA: TGTGCCAGCCTCCTTCAACCCCAAGAGACCCAGTACTTC.

The chain has TRBV19 and TRBJ1-1; the D is unclear. CDR3 length: 15 residues. V lost 9 bases, J lost 3 bases, and 20 bases lay in between. CDR1 is LNHDA and CDR2 is SQIVND in the germline V gene (reference sequence). The CDR3 protein is CASKLVAAGDTEAFF. The CDR3 region has the DNA TGTGCCAGCAAGCTGGTAGCGGCTGGGGACACTGAAGCTTTCTTT.

This clonotype was detected only a few times. The V call is TRBV20-1, the J call TRBJ2-7; TRBD1 or TRBD2 may be the D gene (5 bases each). With 1 base removed from V and 2 bases from J, the gap between germline ends came to 9 bases. CDR3 size: 13 residues. Germline V CDR1 and CDR2: DFQATT, SNEGSKA (reference sequence). The CDR3 here is CSARGGNPYEQYF. The CDR3 DNA reads as TGCAGTGCTAGAGGGGGGAACCCCTACGAGCAGTACTTC.

This clonotype showed up just a few times. The chain has TRBV7-9 and TRBJ2-1, with D possibly being TRBD2 (5 bases). This CDR3 has 13 amino acids. V dropped 7 bases and J dropped 8 bases, with 15 bases sitting between them. The germline gives CDR1 SEHNR, CDR2 FQNEAQ (reference sequence). CDR3: CASIEGGSDEQFF. The DNA for the CDR3 is TGTGCCAGCATCGAGGGCGGGTCGGATGAGCAGTTCTTC.

The chain couples TRBV5-1 to TRBJ2-3; 9 positions match TRBD1. The CDR3 extends over 15 amino acids. Trimming removed 4 bases from V and 2 bases from J; junction bases left unmatched: 5. CDR1 is SGHRS and CDR2 is YFSETQ in the germline V gene. CDR3 protein: CASSRTGDNTDTQYF. The CDR3 nucleotides read TGCGCCAGCAGCCGGACAGGGGATAACACAGATACGCAGTATTTT.

This clonotype was counted a few times. The chain employs TRBV19 and TRBJ2-7, with 9 nucleotides matching TRBD2. CDR1 LNHDA and CDR2 SQIVND come from the germline V gene (reference sequence). The CDR3 runs to 15 residues. Here the CDR3 DNA reads TGTGCTTGTAGAGGTAGCGGGAGTGAACGCTACGAGCAGTACTTC. Translation gives CACRGSGSERYEQYF.

This clonotype was picked up a small number of times. This rearrangement joins TRBV29-1 to TRBJ1-2; D gene ambiguous. Between the trimmed V and J ends, which lost 4 bases and 5 bases, there was a span of 14 bases. Germline lookup yields CDR1 SQVTM and CDR2 ANQGSEA. This CDR3 region has 13 residues. The DNA for the CDR3 is TGCAGCGTTGCACAGAACTTTGCTTATGGCTACACCTTC. Protein: CSVAQNFAYGYTF.

Written as DNA, the CDR3 is TGCAGTGCTTCTCAGTTTGGGGAGACCCAGTACTTC. Protein sequence: CSASQFGETQYF. The chain has TRBV20-1 and TRBJ2-5; D remains ambiguous. Germline V gene data show CDR1 as DFQATT and CDR2 as SNEGSKA (reference sequence). V gave up 5 bases and J gave up 5 bases, with 12 bases separating them. The CDR3 is made up of 12 amino acids.

The chain has TRBV18 and TRBJ2-2, with D hard to call. The germline V and J ends were trimmed by 6 bases and 9 bases, with 8 bases remaining between them. Germline V gene sequence: CDR1 KGHSH, CDR2 LQKENI. The CDR3 is 11 residues long. The CDR3 DNA reads TGTGCCAGCTCGGGTACCCGGGAGCTGTTTTTT. Protein product: CASSGTRELFF. The variable domain in full, with the rest retrieved from reference TRBV18 and TRBJ2-2, is NAGVMQNPRHLVRRRGQEARLRCSPMKGHSHVYWYRQLPEEGLKFMVYLQKENIIDESGMPKERFSAEFPKEGPSILRIQQVVRGDSAAYFCASSGTRELFFGEGSRLTVL.

This clonotype was found a few times. The chain couples TRBV7-9 to TRBJ2-4; 7 bases line up with TRBD1. V lost 8 bases and J lost 1; bases outside the gene matches: 11. Germline CDR1 is SEHNR and CDR2 is FQNEAQ (reference sequence). The CDR3 has 16 amino acids. Here the CDR3 DNA reads TGTGCCAGCTCCCAGACAGGGAGCGCGGCCAAAAACATTCAGTACTTC. The encoded protein is CASSQTGSAAKNIQYF.

This clonotype was seen a few times. The chain is built from TRBV6-5 and TRBJ2-5; 8 bases align to TRBD1. V gave up 4 bases and J gave up 5 bases; unmatched junction bases: 12. CDR1 and CDR2 from the germline V gene are MNHEY and SVGAGI. The CDR3 covers 16 residues. The CDR3 DNA is TGTGCCAGCAGTTCTCCCTACGACAGGGGCAAGGAGACCCAGTACTTC. Its translation is CASSSPYDRGKETQYF.

The chain is built from TRBV19 and TRBJ2-2, with no clear D. Trimming shortened V by 9 bases and J by 7 bases, and 12 bases separated the two germline ends. Germline V gene lookup returns CDR1 LNHDA and CDR2 SQIVND (reference sequence). This CDR3 spans 12 amino acids. As DNA, the CDR3 is TGTGCCAGCAACCCCCCTGGCGGGGAGCTGTTTTTT. It specifies CASNPPGGELFF. Full variable domain (rest looked up from reference TRBV19 and TRBJ2-2): DGGITQSPKYLFRKEGQNVTLSCEQNLNHDAMYWYRQDPGQGLRLIYYSQIVNDFQKGDIAEGYSVSREKKESFPLTVTSAQKNPTAFYLCASNPPGGELFFGEGSRLTVL.

This clonotype appeared a few times. This chain links TRBV5-1 with TRBJ2-2, with D possibly TRBD1 on 6 matching bases. Germline V gene sequence: CDR1 SGHRS, CDR2 YFSETQ. Trimming took 4 bases from V and 4 from J, leaving 14 bases between them. The CDR3 sequence is 15 residues long. The CDR3 spells CASSPPQGRTGELFF. The CDR3 DNA sequence: TGCGCCAGCAGCCCCCCGCAGGGGCGCACCGGGGAGCTGTTTTTT.

This clonotype was seen only a few times. The V gene is TRBV11-2, the J gene TRBJ2-4; 9 bases fit TRBD2. V trimming: 3 bases; J trimming: 4 bases; junction bases outside the gene matches: 4. This CDR3 is built from 15 residues. Germline V lookup: CDR1 SGHAT, CDR2 FQNNGV. The CDR3 bases are TGTGCCAGCAGCTTGATTACTAGCGGGAAAAACATTCAGTACTTC. Amino acids: CASSLITSGKNIQYF.

The CDR3 sequence: CASSSRFLSGDTQYF. CDR3 DNA sequence: TGTGCCAGCAGCTCTAGATTCCTTTCGGGAGATACGCAGTATTTT. This chain uses TRBV5-4 with TRBJ2-3; no reliable D call. The CDR3 has 15 amino acids. V shed 3 bases and J shed 5 bases, with 16 bases lying between them. Germline lookup yields CDR1 SGHNT and CDR2 YYREEE (reference sequence).

In its sample, this clonotype was seen a few times. The chain uses TRBV11-2 and TRBJ1-3; 9 bases are shared with TRBD1. This CDR3 is 15 amino acids long. V gave up 4 bases and J gave up 2 bases; unmatched junction bases: 3. The germline V gene encodes CDR1 SGHAT and CDR2 FQNNGV. The chain's CDR3 is CASSSNRGPGNTIYF. The CDR3 DNA reads TGTGCCAGCAGCTCGAACAGGGGGCCTGGAAACACCATATATTTT.

This clonotype was seen many times. The chain employs TRBV27 and TRBJ1-1, with no clear D. The CDR3 sequence is 13 residues long. From germline, CDR1 is MNHEY and CDR2 SMNVEV (reference sequence). Between the trimmed V and J ends, which lost 5 bases and 1 base, there was a span of 8 bases. The DNA of the CDR3 is TGTGCCAGCAGTCCGGCCGCGAACACTGAAGCTTTCTTT. This codes for CASSPAANTEAFF.

V and J are TRBV20-1 and TRBJ2-1; no reliable D call. Trimming removed 0 bases from V and 0 bases from J, with 9 bases in between. CDR1 is DFQATT and CDR2 is SNEGSKA in the germline V gene (reference sequence). The CDR3 contains 15 residues. CDR3 nucleotides: TGCAGTGCTAGAGACCTGGATATCTCCTACAATGAGCAGTTCTTC. It specifies CSARDLDISYNEQFF.

This clonotype was counted between two and nine times. The V and J genes are TRBV4-3 and TRBJ2-1; 8 bases fit TRBD2. Germline values: CDR1 LGHNA, CDR2 YSLEER. With 4 bases clipped from V and 5 bases from J, the junction kept 4 bases outside the gene matches. The CDR3 covers 14 residues. DNA of the CDR3: TGCGCCAGCAGCCCAGGGACTAGTCACAATGAGCAGTTCTTC. Translation gives CASSPGTSHNEQFF.

The rearrangement links TRBV9 to TRBJ2-7; TRBD1 matches at 8 bases. From germline, CDR1 is SGDLS and CDR2 YYNGEE. The CDR3 length is 14 residues. V dropped 3 bases and J dropped 4; count of bases not matched to a gene: 6. The CDR3 is CASSAGTGQYEQYF. DNA for the CDR3: TGTGCCAGCAGCGCTGGGACAGGACAATACGAGCAGTACTTC.

This chain joins TRBV7-9 and TRBJ1-1; D uncertain. The V and J ends lost 5 bases and 6 bases respectively, with 10 bases between them. From germline, CDR1 is SEHNR and CDR2 FQNEAQ (reference sequence). The CDR3 has 12 amino acids. The CDR3 DNA reads TGTGCCAGCAGCCCACCGCCGCCTGAAGCTTTCTTT. Protein sequence: CASSPPPPEAFF.

The V and J genes are TRBV24-1 and TRBJ2-5, with TRBD2 matching 7 bases. The CDR3 extends over 15 amino acids. Germline values: CDR1 KGHDR, CDR2 SFDVKD. V lost 4 bases and J lost 4; bases outside the gene matches: 8. The CDR3 loop reads CATSDGGGVSETQYF. In DNA, the CDR3 is TGTGCCACCAGTGACGGGGGAGGGGTGTCAGAGACCCAGTACTTC.